This T cell receptor (beta chain) was observed in a study of control samples from healthy donors and cancer patients. The table came from immunoSEQ multiplex PCR; TCRdb's copy has only in-frame clones and leaves some out. In total, the table holds about 210,000 clones. Sequenced material: blood. The receptor's source is a woman under 40 in good health.

The CDR3 DNA sequence: TGTGCCAGCAGCCGGATGGGGGTCCAGGGCGGTTCCAATTCACCCCTCCACTTT. As protein: CASSRMGVQGGSNSPLHF. V and J are TRBV3-1 (or the pseudogene TRBV3-2) and TRBJ1-6; D is possibly TRBD1 (5 bases). The germline gives CDR1 LGHDT, CDR2 YNNKEL (reference sequence). There are 18 residues in the CDR3. V lost 4 bases to trimming and J lost 7 bases, with 23 bases between them.